These 19 T cell receptor beta chains were sequenced from one sample in a study of CD8 T cells in Susac syndrome. It was with random hexamers that 0.5 to 1 ug RNA was reverse transcribed. From the immunoSEQ multiplex PCR reads, TCRdb called clonotypes with MiXCR, one entry per CDR3 protein. The repertoire holds 65,000 to 80,000 distinct CDR3 sequences, with 90% to 95% as singletons. Sequenced material: CD8+ T cells from PBMCs. The source of these receptors is a human donor with multiple sclerosis.

This chain joins TRBV10-1 and TRBJ2-1, with a weak D call TRBD2 (6 bases). Germline loops: CDR1 WNHNN, CDR2 SYGVQD (reference sequence). V lost 6 bases and J lost 11, with 17 bases in between. CDR3 length: 13 amino acids. DNA for the CDR3: TGCGCCAGCAGCCGGGACTCTACCCTGAAGCAGTTCTTC. Translated, it gives CASSRDSTLKQFF.

This chain links TRBV19 with TRBJ1-2, with D unclear. The germline V and J ends were trimmed by 7 bases and 4 bases, with 22 bases remaining between them. The CDR3 sequence is 16 residues long. Germline CDR1 LNHDA, CDR2 SQIVND (reference sequence). DNA of the CDR3: TGTGCCAGTACCGCGGGCTATCCACCCTCAACCTATGGCTACACCTTC. Its protein is CASTAGYPPSTYGYTF.

The chain couples TRBV2 to TRBJ1-4; D might be TRBD1 (5 bases). V was trimmed by 0 bases and J by 7 bases, leaving 21 bases between them. The CDR3 covers 18 residues. CDR1 is SNHLY and CDR2 is FYNNEI in the germline V gene. The CDR3 here is CASSEALGADTYLEKLFF. DNA of the CDR3: TGTGCCAGCAGTGAAGCGCTTGGGGCAGACACGTACCTTGAAAAACTGTTTTTT.

The gene calls are TRBV12-3 or TRBV12-4 and TRBJ2-7; D may be TRBD1 (6 bases). Trimming removed 7 bases from V and 1 base from J, with 14 bases in between. The CDR3 has 14 residues. CDR3 in amino acids: CASTPGQFSYEQYF. The CDR3 coding sequence is TGTGCCAGCACCCCCGGACAGTTTTCCTACGAGCAGTACTTC.

This chain connects TRBV7-9 to TRBJ1-1; 7 bases line up with TRBD1. Germline trimming cut 5 bases from V and 3 bases from J; bases unmatched to any gene: 12. Germline V gene sequence: CDR1 SEHNR, CDR2 FQNEAQ (reference sequence). There are 16 residues in the CDR3. The CDR3 here is CASSLNTGAGYTEAFF. The CDR3 coding sequence is TGTGCCAGCAGCCTAAACACAGGGGCGGGGTACACTGAAGCTTTCTTT. The full variable domain, in which reference TRBV7-9 and TRBJ1-1 provide the parts outside the CDR3, is DTGVSQNPRHKITKRGQNVTFRCDPISEHNRLYWYRQTLGQGPEFLTYFQNEAQLEKSRLLSDRFSAERPKGSFSTLEIQRTEQGDSAMYLCASSLNTGAGYTEAFFGQGTRLTVV.

The gene calls are TRBV5-1 and TRBJ2-5; D call uncertain. The CDR3 totals 12 residues. Germline CDR1 and CDR2: SGHRS and YFSETQ. V was cut by 0 bases and J by 1 base, with 1 base left in between. CDR3 coding DNA: TGCGCCAGCAGCTTGGCCCAAGAGACCCAGTACTTC. Its translation is CASSLAQETQYF.

The chain has TRBV12-3 or TRBV12-4 and TRBJ2-1; D gene unclear. V lost 0 bases and J 4 bases, leaving 10 bases between the germline ends. This CDR3 has 15 residues. DNA of the CDR3: TGTGCCAGCAGTTTAGCGGGGTCCCTTTACAATGAGCAGTTCTTC. Its translation is CASSLAGSLYNEQFF.

The chain carries TRBV29-1 and TRBJ1-6, with D possibly matching TRBD1 (6 bases). Per the germline V gene, CDR1 is SQVTM and CDR2 is ANQGSEA. This CDR3 region has 11 residues. The germline V and J ends were trimmed by 3 bases and 15 bases, with 12 bases remaining between them. The CDR3 loop reads CSVELQGLLHF. DNA of the CDR3: TGCAGCGTTGAGTTACAGGGCCTCCTCCACTTT. The full variable domain, its missing parts supplied by reference TRBV29-1 and TRBJ1-6, is SAVISQKPSRDICQRGTSLTIQCQVDSQVTMMFWYRQQPGQSLTLIATANQGSEATYESGFVIDKFPISRPNLTFSTLTVSNMSPEDSSIYLCSVELQGLLHFGNGTRLTVT.

The V call is TRBV28, the J call TRBJ2-3; D might be TRBD1 (6 bases). CDR1 MDHEN and CDR2 SYDVKM come from the germline V gene. V lost 2 bases and J 0 bases, leaving 9 bases between the germline ends. The CDR3 spans 15 residues. The CDR3 DNA follows: TGTGCCAGCAGTTTAGGGGACACTAGCACAGATACGCAGTATTTT. Amino acids: CASSLGDTSTDTQYF. The full variable domain, completed using reference TRBV28 and TRBJ2-3, is DVKVTQSSRYLVKRTGEKVFLECVQDMDHENMFWYRQDPGLGLRLIYFSYDVKMKEKGDIPEGYSVSREKKERFSLILESASTNQTSMYLCASSLGDTSTDTQYFGPGTRLTVL.

The chain recombines TRBV12-3 or TRBV12-4 with TRBJ2-5; TRBD2 agrees at 11 bases. This CDR3 has 15 residues. Trimming took 6 bases from V and 6 from J; bases not matched to a gene: 9. The DNA of the CDR3 is TGTGCCAGCAGCCCGCGACTAGCGGGACAGAAGACCCAGTACTTC. Protein product: CASSPRLAGQKTQYF.

The V and J genes are TRBV4-1 and TRBJ2-7, with 7 bases aligning to TRBD2. Germline CDR1 MGHRA, CDR2 YSYEKL. The trim removed 0 bases at V and 2 bases at J, leaving 4 bases unmatched. This CDR3 comprises 15 residues. The CDR3 is CASSQEGLAAYEQYF. CDR3 bases: TGCGCCAGCAGCCAAGAAGGGCTAGCGGCCTACGAGCAGTACTTC.

This chain links TRBV6-6 with TRBJ2-3; either TRBD1 or TRBD2 may fit D (6 bases each). V shed 8 bases and J shed 3 bases, with 18 bases lying between them. CDR3 length: 15 residues. Germline CDR1 MNHNY, CDR2 SVGAGI (reference sequence). CDR3 loop: CASFTGAERTDTQYF. The CDR3 coding sequence is TGTGCCAGCTTCACGGGGGCCGAGAGGACAGATACGCAGTATTTT.

The chain is built from TRBV2 and TRBJ2-1, with no clear D. Trimming cost V 4 bases and J 4 bases, with 5 bases left between them. The germline V gene has CDR1 SNHLY and CDR2 FYNNEI. The CDR3 has 12 residues. The chain's CDR3 is CASSGPYNEQFF. CDR3 coding DNA: TGTGCCAGCAGTGGGCCTTACAATGAGCAGTTCTTC.

The chain recombines TRBV11-3 with TRBJ2-2; tentatively, D is TRBD2 (6 bases). V was cut by 3 bases and J by 6 bases, with 8 bases left in between. The length of the CDR3 is 13 residues. Germline assignment: CDR1 SGHNT and CDR2 YENEEA. DNA for the CDR3: TGTGCCAGCAGCTTCGGGACTCCCGGGGAGCTGTTTTTT. It encodes CASSFGTPGELFF.

The chain joins TRBV6-5 to TRBJ1-1, with no clear D. Trimming removed 8 bases at V and 6 bases at J, with 22 bases between. The germline V gene encodes CDR1 MNHEY and CDR2 SVGAGI. The CDR3 totals 15 residues. The CDR3 loop is CASFFRIAEVAEAFF. As DNA, the CDR3 is TGTGCCAGCTTCTTTAGGATTGCCGAGGTTGCTGAAGCTTTCTTT.

The rearrangement joins TRBV7-6 to TRBJ2-5, with a weak D call TRBD2 (6 bases). Deletions cut 1 base from V and 2 bases from J, with 14 bases between. CDR1 and CDR2 from the germline V gene are SGHVS and FNYEAQ. The CDR3 has 16 amino acids. The CDR3 coding sequence is TGTGCCAGCAGCTTAGTGGTAGCGGCAGCACAAGAGACCCAGTACTTC. Its translation is CASSLVVAAAQETQYF. The variable domain in full, completed from reference TRBV7-6 and TRBJ2-5, reads GAGVSQSPRYKVTKRGQDVALRCDPISGHVSLYWYRQALGQGPEFLTYFNYEAQQDKSGLPNDRFSAERPEGSISTLTIQRTEQRDSAMYRCASSLVVAAAQETQYFGPGTRLLVL.

The V gene is TRBV2, the J gene TRBJ2-7, with TRBD2 matching 7 bases. Trimming took 5 bases from V and 6 from J; bases not matched to a gene: 16. CDR3 length equals 16 residues. Germline values: CDR1 SNHLY, CDR2 FYNNEI. The CDR3 DNA reads TGTGCCAGCAGTTCCCAACCCCTAGCGGTTCCGCGCGAGCAGTACTTC. Protein: CASSSQPLAVPREQYF. The variable domain in full, completed from reference TRBV2 and TRBJ2-7, reads EPEVTQTPSHQVTQMGQEVILRCVPISNHLYFYWYRQILGQKVEFLVSFYNNEISEKSEIFDDQFSVERPDGSNFTLKIRSTKLEDSAMYFCASSSQPLAVPREQYFGPGTRLTVT.

The chain recombines TRBV5-4 with TRBJ1-1; D is perhaps TRBD1 (6 bases). Deletions cut 2 bases from V and 2 bases from J, with 13 bases between. This CDR3 has 15 residues. Germline-derived CDR1 and CDR2 are SGHNT and YYREEE (reference sequence). The CDR3 is CASSFYGGGNTEAFF. The CDR3 region has the DNA TGTGCCAGCAGCTTTTACGGAGGGGGTAACACTGAAGCTTTCTTT.

The chain links TRBV2 to TRBJ2-7; maybe TRBD2 (6 bases). Germline V CDR1 and CDR2: SNHLY, FYNNEI. V lost 0 bases and J 4 bases, leaving 7 bases between the germline ends. The CDR3 runs to 13 residues. In DNA, the CDR3 is TGTGCCAGCAGTGAAGCAGGGAGGTACGAGCAGTACTTC. Protein sequence: CASSEAGRYEQYF.